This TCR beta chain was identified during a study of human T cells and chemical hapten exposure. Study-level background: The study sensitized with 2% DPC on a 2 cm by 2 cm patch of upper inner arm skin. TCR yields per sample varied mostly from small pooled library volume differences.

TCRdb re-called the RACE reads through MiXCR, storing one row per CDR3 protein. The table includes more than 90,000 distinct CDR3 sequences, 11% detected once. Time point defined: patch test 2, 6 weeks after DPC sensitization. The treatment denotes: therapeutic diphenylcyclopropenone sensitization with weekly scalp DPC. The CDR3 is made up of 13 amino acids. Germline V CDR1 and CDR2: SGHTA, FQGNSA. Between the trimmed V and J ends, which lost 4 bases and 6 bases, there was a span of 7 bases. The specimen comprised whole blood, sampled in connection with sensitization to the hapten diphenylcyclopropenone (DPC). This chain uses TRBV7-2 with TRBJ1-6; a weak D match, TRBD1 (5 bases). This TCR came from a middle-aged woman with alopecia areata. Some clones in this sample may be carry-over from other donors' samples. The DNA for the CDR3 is TGTGCCAGCAGCTACGGGGGTAATTCACCCCTCCACTTT. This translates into CASSYGGNSPLHF.